The 29 T cell receptor beta chains below come from one sample, sequenced in a study of blood T cell repertoires in COVID-19. Measured with immunoSEQ multiplex PCR; TCRdb has only the in-frame clones, and not every one. Of under 100,000 clones detected, 85% to 90% appear once; the ten largest clones hold more than 0.95%. The sequenced sample consisted of peripheral blood. The receptors come from a human donor in a cohort sampled during active COVID-19.

This chain uses TRBV7-9 with TRBJ2-7; 7 bases align to TRBD1. The junction had 12 bases not matched to a gene; V was cut back by 6 bases and J by 4 bases. Germline-derived CDR1 and CDR2 are SEHNR and FQNEAQ (reference sequence). The CDR3 length is 15 residues. The CDR3 sequence: CASSRGGRERYEQYF. In DNA, the CDR3 is TGTGCCAGCAGTCGAGGGGGCAGGGAACGGTACGAGCAGTACTTC.

The chain joins TRBV27 to TRBJ2-7; 11 bases map to TRBD2. Germline V gene sequence: CDR1 MNHEY, CDR2 SMNVEV (reference sequence). The V gene end was trimmed by 1 base and the J gene end by 5 bases; junction bases not matched to a gene: 7. CDR3 length: 16 amino acids. The CDR3 nucleotides read TGTGCCAGCAGTTTATTAGCGGGAGGGCCGTTCAACGAGCAGTACTTC. As protein: CASSLLAGGPFNEQYF.

The CDR3 sequence is CASSLEGVGTGELFF. The DNA of the CDR3 is TGTGCCAGCAGCTTGGAGGGAGTAGGCACCGGGGAGCTGTTTTTT. This rearrangement joins TRBV5-6 to TRBJ2-2, with a possible D match to TRBD2 (5 bases). V was pared by 0 bases and J by 4 bases, with 10 bases between. The CDR3 runs to 15 residues. Germline V gives CDR1 SGHDT, CDR2 YYEEEE.

CDR3 in amino acids: CASSFQGSKANEKLFF. The CDR3 DNA sequence: TGTGCCAGTAGTTTCCAGGGATCGAAGGCTAATGAAAAACTGTTTTTT. The chain links TRBV19 to TRBJ1-4; a possible D gene is TRBD1 (5 bases). V lost 5 bases and J lost 3, with 16 bases in between. The CDR3 runs 16 residues. CDR1 is LNHDA and CDR2 is SQIVND in the germline V gene (reference sequence).

The V gene is TRBV6-5, the J gene TRBJ1-5; 7 bases agree with TRBD1. V shed 8 bases, J shed 4 bases, and the junction held 5 bases outside the gene matches. The CDR3 is 13 amino acids. Germline loops: CDR1 MNHEY, CDR2 SVGAGI. The CDR3 nucleotides are TGTGCCAGCCGCCGACAGGGAAATCAGCCCCAGCATTTT. Residues: CASRRQGNQPQHF.

This clone has just one count. The chain is built from TRBV6-4 and TRBJ2-4; the D is unclear. Germline V gene data show CDR1 as MRHNA and CDR2 as SNTAGT. CDR3 length equals 13 residues. V gave up 0 bases and J gave up 7 bases, with 7 bases separating them. The CDR3 DNA sequence: TGTGCCAGCAGTGACTCTAGGAGTAACATTCAGTACTTC. Translating gives CASSDSRSNIQYF.

The chain combines TRBV14 with TRBJ2-2; maybe TRBD2 (5 bases). V lost 4 bases, J lost 6 bases, and 24 bases lay in between. Per the germline V gene, CDR1 is SGHDN and CDR2 is FVKESK. The CDR3 length is 18 residues. The chain's CDR3 is CASSPEVPLFRGPGELFF. CDR3 nucleotides: TGTGCCAGCAGCCCAGAGGTTCCACTCTTCCGGGGTCCCGGGGAGCTGTTTTTT.

The V gene is TRBV19, the J gene TRBJ2-5, with D possibly TRBD2 on 5 matching bases. The V and J ends lost 6 bases and 6 bases respectively, with 14 bases between them. The germline V gene has CDR1 LNHDA and CDR2 SQIVND (reference sequence). The CDR3 consists of 13 residues. CDR3 sequence: CASRRSGFQTQYF. The CDR3 region has the DNA TGTGCCAGTAGGAGGAGCGGCTTCCAGACCCAGTACTTC.

J is TRBJ2-7 and V is TRBV7-2, with D tentatively TRBD1 (5 bases). Germline V lookup: CDR1 SGHTA, CDR2 FQGNSA. Trimming left V 5 bases short and J 7 bases short, with 21 bases between. The CDR3 sequence is 15 residues long. CDR3 nucleotide sequence: TGTGCCAGCAGCCTGCTTGGACAATCCCTGGGGGAGCAGTACTTC. Protein: CASSLLGQSLGEQYF.

V and J are TRBV18 and TRBJ1-1; 7 bases line up with TRBD1. Trimming removed 6 bases from V and 1 base from J; junction bases left unmatched: 14. This CDR3 region has 17 residues. CDR1 is KGHSH, CDR2 LQKENI, per germline. Here the CDR3 reads CASSLPGDSQQNTEAFF. The CDR3 DNA reads as TGTGCCAGCTCCCTACCGGGGGACAGCCAACAGAACACTGAAGCTTTCTTT.

The gene calls are TRBV19 and TRBJ1-5; no clear D. This CDR3 has 12 amino acids. The germline V and J ends were trimmed by 1 base and 7 bases, with 5 bases remaining between them. Looked up from germline, CDR1 is LNHDA and CDR2 is SQIVND (reference sequence). The CDR3 coding sequence is TGTGCCAGTAGTATAGGGAGCCAGCCCCAGCATTTT. Translation gives CASSIGSQPQHF.

J is TRBJ1-1 and V is TRBV27; D remains unclear. Germline CDR1 is MNHEY and CDR2 is SMNVEV (reference sequence). The CDR3 is 14 residues long. V was shortened by 5 bases and J by 1 base, with 11 bases between the two germline ends. The CDR3 reads CASSPLTRNTEAFF. CDR3 nucleotides: TGTGCCAGCAGTCCCTTAACAAGGAACACTGAAGCTTTCTTT.

The V gene is TRBV3-1 (or the pseudogene TRBV3-2), the J gene TRBJ2-7; TRBD1 aligns across 7 bases. The CDR3 is 15 amino acids. After removal of 1 base from V and 6 bases from J, the junction contained 9 bases not matched to a gene. CDR1 is LGHDT and CDR2 is YNNKEL in the germline V gene (reference sequence). CDR3 in DNA: TGTGCCAGCAGCCAAGGAACTCAGGGGGTCGGCGAGCAGTACTTC. Translation gives CASSQGTQGVGEQYF.

The chain recombines TRBV4-1 with TRBJ1-1, with D unresolved. The CDR3 runs to 11 residues. V shed 5 bases and J shed 5 bases, with 6 bases lying between them. CDR1 and CDR2 from the germline V gene are MGHRA and YSYEKL. CDR3 nucleotide sequence: TGCGCCAGCAGCGAGGGAACTGAAGCTTTCTTT. Amino acid sequence: CASSEGTEAFF.

This clone was observed a few times. The chain links TRBV27 to TRBJ1-5; D may be TRBD1 (6 bases). Germline CDR1 MNHEY, CDR2 SMNVEV (reference sequence). Trimming stripped 5 bases from V and 6 bases from J, with 17 bases between. The CDR3 loop spans 15 amino acids. The CDR3 DNA is TGTGCCAGCAGTGGAGGGGGGGCTTTGGGTCAGCCCCAGCATTTT. Encoded protein: CASSGGGALGQPQHF.

The chain couples TRBV6-5 to TRBJ2-7, with 13 bases fitting TRBD2. The CDR3 has 14 residues. Losses at the gene ends were 6 bases for V and 7 bases for J; bases not matched to a gene: 6. CDR1 is MNHEY, CDR2 SVGAGI, per germline. The CDR3 nucleotides read TGTGCCAGCAGCCGTCCGGGACTAGCGGGAGAGCAGTACTTC. This gives the protein CASSRPGLAGEQYF.

The chain links TRBV13 to TRBJ1-6; D perhaps matches TRBD1 (5 bases). Per germline, CDR1 PRHDT and CDR2 FYEKMQ (reference sequence). Trimming pared 2 bases from V and 10 bases from J, leaving 12 bases between. The CDR3 runs 14 residues. The CDR3 sequence: CASSLTGVGSPLHF. CDR3 nucleotides: TGTGCCAGCAGCTTAACGGGGGTTGGCTCACCCCTCCACTTT.

This chain joins TRBV28 and TRBJ2-1; 9 positions agree with TRBD1. CDR3 size: 15 residues. Germline CDR1 MDHEN, CDR2 SYDVKM. With V trimmed by 6 bases and J by 5 bases, 8 bases remained unmatched. The CDR3, as DNA: TGTGCCAGCAGCTCTCCCGGGACAGGGAACAATGAGCAGTTCTTC. Translating it yields CASSSPGTGNNEQFF.

The J gene is TRBJ2-2, the V gene TRBV10-1; D call uncertain. There are 13 residues in the CDR3. Per germline, CDR1 WNHNN and CDR2 SYGVQD (reference sequence). The ends were cut back, 2 bases at V and 8 bases at J, with 9 bases in the middle. Here the CDR3 DNA reads TGCGCCAGCAGTGAGGCGAGAGGTGGGGAGCTGTTTTTT. Protein: CASSEARGGELFF.

CDR3 sequence (DNA): TGTGCCAGCAGCCAAATGGCTAGCGGATACAATGAGCAGTTCTTC. It translates to CASSQMASGYNEQFF. The chain links TRBV3-1 (or the pseudogene TRBV3-2) to TRBJ2-1; 7 bases are shared with TRBD2. The CDR3 contains 15 residues. CDR1 is LGHDT and CDR2 is YNNKEL in the germline V gene (reference sequence). V shed 2 bases and J 4 bases; nucleotides not matched to a gene: 5.

The chain combines TRBV11-2 with TRBJ2-5, with D possibly being TRBD1 (5 bases). CDR1 SGHAT and CDR2 FQNNGV come from the germline V gene. The CDR3 runs to 15 residues. The V end was cut by 0 bases, the J end by 5 bases, with 13 bases between. The CDR3: CASSLDYGAMETQYF. CDR3 DNA: TGTGCCAGCAGCTTAGATTATGGGGCAATGGAGACCCAGTACTTC. The full variable domain, its missing parts supplied by reference TRBV11-2 and TRBJ2-5, is EAGVAQSPRYKIIEKRQSVAFWCNPISGHATLYWYQQILGQGPKLLIQFQNNGVVDDSQLPKDRFSAERLKGVDSTLKIQPAKLEDSAVYLCASSLDYGAMETQYFGPGTRLLVL.

The genes are TRBV3-1 (or the pseudogene TRBV3-2) and TRBJ1-5; maybe TRBD1 (6 bases). Trimming stripped 1 base from V and 5 bases from J, with 9 bases between. This CDR3 spans 14 amino acids. Per the germline V gene, CDR1 is LGHDT and CDR2 is YNNKEL (reference sequence). The CDR3 loop reads CASSQGQVDQPQHF. The CDR3 DNA is TGTGCCAGCAGCCAAGGACAGGTAGATCAGCCCCAGCATTTT.

The chain recombines TRBV3-1 (or the pseudogene TRBV3-2) with TRBJ1-5; D gene ambiguous. Germline assignment: CDR1 LGHDT and CDR2 YNNKEL (reference sequence). Trimming shortened V by 0 bases and J by 1 base, and 7 bases separated the two germline ends. The CDR3 contains 15 residues. The CDR3 nucleotides are TGTGCCAGCAGCCAAGATTCTCGGAGCAATCAGCCCCAGCATTTT. Protein product: CASSQDSRSNQPQHF.

V usage is TRBV7-3 and J usage is TRBJ1-2, with D perhaps TRBD1 (5 bases). This CDR3 is built from 14 residues. With 2 bases removed from V and 2 bases from J, the gap between germline ends came to 9 bases. CDR1 is SGHTA, CDR2 FQGTGA, per germline. CDR3 loop: CASSLAGENYGYTF. Written as DNA, the CDR3 is TGTGCCAGCAGCTTAGCGGGGGAGAACTATGGCTACACCTTC.

The V call is TRBV12-3 or TRBV12-4, the J call TRBJ1-1, with unresolved D. The CDR3 is 13 amino acids. Trimming pared 6 bases from V and 11 bases from J, leaving 19 bases between. For the CDR3, the DNA is TGTGCCAGCAGCTCCCGAGAGGCCGCGGATGCTTTCTTT. Its translation: CASSSREAADAFF.

This clone has a single count. The chain carries TRBV5-5 and TRBJ1-1, with D unresolved. The germline CDR1 and CDR2 sequences are SGHKS and YYEKEE (reference sequence). V was clipped by 0 bases and J by 6 bases, with 18 bases between them. This CDR3 region has 16 residues. The CDR3 DNA follows: TGTGCCAGCAGCTTGGCCCTCGGGAGTCCTGGGGCTGAAGCTTTCTTT. Residues: CASSLALGSPGAEAFF.

The V call is TRBV3-1 (or the pseudogene TRBV3-2), the J call TRBJ2-6; no definite D call. Deletions cut 2 bases from V and 2 bases from J, with 7 bases between. CDR1 LGHDT and CDR2 YNNKEL come from the germline V gene (reference sequence). The CDR3 loop spans 15 amino acids. CDR3 DNA sequence: TGTGCCAGCAGCCAACAAGTAGCTGGGGCCAACGTCCTGACTTTC. This translates into CASSQQVAGANVLTF.

The chain links TRBV3-1 (or the pseudogene TRBV3-2) to TRBJ2-1; 10 nucleotides align to TRBD2. After removal of 3 bases from V and 4 bases from J, the junction contained 9 bases not matched to a gene. CDR1 and CDR2 (germline): LGHDT, YNNKEL (reference sequence). The CDR3 totals 17 residues. The CDR3 loop is CASSQFASGSFYNEQFF. The CDR3 region has the DNA TGTGCCAGCAGCCAGTTTGCTAGCGGGAGCTTTTACAATGAGCAGTTCTTC.

This chain uses TRBV13 with TRBJ2-1, with a tentative D call TRBD1 (5 bases). This CDR3 comprises 13 residues. Trimming took 6 bases from V and 13 from J, leaving 19 bases between them. Germline CDR1 reads PRHDT; CDR2 reads FYEKMQ (reference sequence). CDR3 DNA sequence: TGTGCCAGCAGGTTCCAGGGAAGAAACAACCAGTTCTTC. Translation gives CASRFQGRNNQFF.